This record covers a single T cell receptor (beta chain). The sample comes from a study of CD8 T cells in Susac syndrome. The CDR3 loop spans 14 amino acids. CDR1 and CDR2 (germline): MNHEY, SVGAGI. Trimming removed 7 bases from V and 7 bases from J, with 19 bases in between. Reverse transcription of roughly 0.5 to 1 ug RNA was performed with random hexamers. One entry per CDR3 protein results from TCRdb running MiXCR on the immunoSEQ multiplex PCR reads. The sample lists under 150,000 distinct CDR3 sequences, around 90% occurring once. Sequencing was done on a sample of CD8+ T cells from PBMCs. This clonotype was sampled from a human donor with multiple sclerosis. The V and J genes are TRBV6-5 and TRBJ1-2; no clear D. This CDR3 reads CASTDLPIGSGYTF. The DNA for the CDR3 is TGTGCCAGCACCGACCTCCCCATTGGTTCTGGCTACACCTTC.